This TCR beta chain was profiled in a study of T cell repertoires in cytomegalovirus infection. Study overall: Through public TCR beta signatures, both CMV infection and matching HLA type were indicated.

CDR3 length: 15 amino acids. Germline V CDR1 and CDR2: SGHVS, FQNEAQ. TCRdb recomputed calls from the reads with MiXCR, one row per CDR3 protein. The profile covers 560,000 or so distinct CDR3 sequences, with approximately 16% appearing a single time and roughly a quarter taken by the ten largest. The study's findings and limits: Accumulated public TCR beta family frequency recognized individuals carrying CMV together with the relevant HLA. The ex vivo response was dominated by HLA-C-restricted CMV-specific TCR beta clonotypes.

Points on this clonotype: The antigen remains undetermined. A single base separates this from a much larger clone, so it may be a read error.

This chain joins TRBV7-8 and TRBJ2-3; D is unclear. The TCR sequence derives from a human donor in good health (CMV status not recorded). Some clones in this sample may be carry-over from other donors' samples. Sequenced material: CD8+ T cells from PBMCs. The CDR3 sequence: CDSSLGVSSTDTQYF. The CDR3 DNA follows: TGTGACAGCAGCTTAGGAGTTTCTAGCACAGATACGCAGTATTTT. Looking up the rest from reference TRBV7-8 and TRBJ2-3 gives the full variable domain: GAGVSQSPRYKVAKRGQDVALRCDPISGHVSLFWYQQALGQGPEFLTYFQNEAQLDKSGLPSDRFFAERPEGSVSTLKIQRTQQEDSAVYLCDSSLGVSSTDTQYFGPGTRLTVL.